This T cell receptor beta chain was identified during a study of T cell repertoires in cytomegalovirus infection. At the level of the study: HLA-B-restricted CMV epitopes that are well studied, plus recently identified HLA-C-restricted ones, were used by the study. Signatures in public TCR beta sequences pointed to both CMV infection and matching HLA type. Study-level findings and limits: In two of eight donors, the top clonotype was HLA-C-restricted CMV-specific.

One entry per CDR3 protein results from TCRdb running MiXCR on the reads. The table includes 310,000 or so distinct CDR3 sequences, roughly 25% detected once. The V end lost 1 base, the J end lost 5 bases, and 15 bases lay between the germline ends. The CDR3 consists of 16 residues. Germline assignment: CDR1 MDHEN and CDR2 SYDVKM. The table lists this clonotype with a few counts. Its antigen is not known. The clonotype originates from a human donor in good health (CMV status not recorded). Some clones in this sample may be carry-over from other donors' samples. The chain has TRBV28 and TRBJ1-5; perhaps TRBD1 as D (5 bases). The source material was cultured PBMCs, sampled from culture after CMV antigen stimulation. CDR3 region: CASSLLGQTIDQPQHF. CDR3 sequence (DNA): TGTGCCAGCAGTTTATTGGGGCAGACCATTGATCAGCCCCAGCATTTT.